The 10 T cell receptor beta chains below were found in one sample sequenced in a study of OX40 agonist ivuxolimab in advanced cancers. Assay: immunoSEQ multiplex PCR; the TCRdb copy retains only in-frame clones and omits some. Among about 78,000 clones listed, roughly 87% were seen once. Source: CD4+ or CD8+ T cells sorted from blood, taken in a trial of the OX40 agonist ivuxolimab. The receptors were gathered from an adult with an advanced solid tumor such as melanoma, head and neck, liver or kidney cancer.

The rearrangement links TRBV19 to TRBJ1-2; 9 bases fit TRBD1. The CDR3 loop spans 16 amino acids. From germline, CDR1 is LNHDA and CDR2 SQIVND (reference sequence). The trim removed 7 bases at V and 3 bases at J, leaving 12 bases unmatched. This CDR3 reads CASNPMGQGVHYGYTF. The CDR3 coding sequence is TGTGCCAGTAACCCAATGGGACAGGGCGTGCACTATGGCTACACCTTC.

CDR3 in DNA: TGTGCCAGCAGCTTAGCCACCCGAAACACCATATATTTT. Residues: CASSLATRNTIYF. The chain uses TRBV11-2 and TRBJ1-3; D not resolved. Germline CDR1 reads SGHAT; CDR2 reads FQNNGV. V shed 1 base and J shed 5 bases, with 6 bases lying between them. The CDR3 runs to 13 residues.

The V call is TRBV7-3, the J call TRBJ2-3, with 15 nucleotides matching TRBD2. The CDR3 loop spans 18 amino acids. The V gene end was trimmed by 0 bases and the J gene end by 3 bases; junction bases not matched to a gene: 4. Looked up from germline, CDR1 is SGHTA and CDR2 is FQGTGA. In DNA, the CDR3 is TGTGCCAGCAGCTTAACCGGGACTAGCGGGAGGAGTACAGATACGCAGTATTTT. Protein sequence: CASSLTGTSGRSTDTQYF.

The genes are TRBV4-2 and TRBJ2-7; TRBD2 matches 7 bases. CDR1 is LGHNA, CDR2 YNFKEQ, per germline. This CDR3 spans 18 amino acids. V was clipped by 2 bases and J by 4 bases; unmatched bases: 17. CDR3 DNA sequence: TGTGCCAGCAGCCAAATGTTTTATGGGCGGGAGACGAGATACGAGCAGTACTTC. Its translation: CASSQMFYGRETRYEQYF.

The chain has TRBV6-6 and TRBJ2-7, with 8 positions matching TRBD1. This CDR3 comprises 14 residues. Germline CDR1 is MNHNY and CDR2 is SVGAGI (reference sequence). V gave up 8 bases and J gave up 2 bases; unmatched junction bases: 8. CDR3 amino acids: CASRTGTGAYEQYF. DNA for the CDR3: TGTGCCAGCCGAACCGGGACAGGCGCCTACGAGCAGTACTTC.

This rearrangement joins TRBV28 to TRBJ2-7; a weak D match, TRBD1 (5 bases). CDR1 is MDHEN, CDR2 SYDVKM, per germline. The V gene lost 5 bases and the J gene lost 2 bases, with 7 bases spanning the gap. This CDR3 region has 12 residues. The CDR3 DNA reads TGTGCCAGCAGTCAAGGGGCCTACGAGCAGTACTTC. Amino acids: CASSQGAYEQYF.

The rearrangement joins TRBV11-2 to TRBJ2-3, with 7 bases aligning to TRBD1. J was trimmed by 10 bases and V by 4 bases; bases with no gene match: 17. The CDR3 covers 16 residues. Germline V lookup: CDR1 SGHAT, CDR2 FQNNGV. CDR3 in amino acids: CASSSRADRESIAQYF. CDR3 sequence (DNA): TGTGCCAGCAGCTCGAGAGCAGACAGGGAATCTATCGCGCAGTATTTT.

This sequence joins TRBV5-1 and TRBJ2-1; 9 bases line up with TRBD2. There are 15 residues in the CDR3. J lost 9 bases, V lost 4 bases, and 11 bases had no gene match. Germline V gives CDR1 SGHRS, CDR2 YFSETQ. The chain's CDR3 is CASSTLAGVSREQFF. The CDR3 DNA is TGCGCCAGCAGCACCTTAGCGGGAGTAAGCCGTGAGCAGTTCTTC.

The chain combines TRBV7-2 with TRBJ1-1; D call uncertain. Germline V CDR1 and CDR2: SGHTA, FQGNSA. Deletions cut 5 bases from V and 0 bases from J, with 7 bases between. The CDR3 is made up of 13 amino acids. CDR3 sequence: CASSADLNTEAFF. The CDR3 DNA reads as TGTGCCAGCAGCGCCGACTTGAACACTGAAGCTTTCTTT.

The chain employs TRBV5-1 and TRBJ2-3, with TRBD2 matching over 15 bases. V trimming: 0 bases; J trimming: 1 base; junction bases outside the gene matches: 6. From germline, CDR1 is SGHRS and CDR2 YFSETQ. This CDR3 contains 19 residues. CDR3 coding DNA: TGCGCCAGCAGCTTGGATGGACTAGCGGGAGGGGGACGCACAGATACGCAGTATTTT. Its translation is CASSLDGLAGGGRTDTQYF.